This passage covers 13 T cell receptor beta chains from one sample sequenced in a study of shared clonotypes between healthy human individuals. Sequencing was performed with immunoSEQ multiplex PCR; in TCRdb, only in-frame clones are kept and a portion is missing. This repertoire shows approximately 500,000 clones, almost 97% found once; its top ten account for under 0.06%. Input material: naive CD4+ T cells sorted from blood. The subset is: CD45RA+ positively selected. The receptors shown here come from a young woman in good health.

The CDR3 sequence: CASSLRAGGPYEQYF. The CDR3 DNA follows: TGCGCCAGCAGCTTGCGAGCGGGAGGGCCCTACGAGCAGTACTTC. This rearrangement joins TRBV5-1 to TRBJ2-5, with 10 bases matching TRBD2. The end of the DNA aligns better with TRBJ2-7, so the J call may be wrong. Germline lookup yields CDR1 SGHRS and CDR2 YFSETQ. The CDR3 totals 15 residues.

The V gene is TRBV5-4, the J gene TRBJ1-2; D uncertain. The CDR3 is 13 amino acids. V was pared by 0 bases and J by 2 bases, with 5 bases between. Germline-derived CDR1 and CDR2 are SGHNT and YYREEE (reference sequence). CDR3 nucleotides: TGTGCCAGCAGCTTGGTGGGAAACTATGGCTACACCTTC. Its protein is CASSLVGNYGYTF.

The rearrangement uses TRBV5-1 and TRBJ2-5; D unresolved. Near its end, the DNA agrees better with TRBJ2-7, so the J call may be wrong. The germline V gene encodes CDR1 SGHRS and CDR2 YFSETQ. The CDR3 is 14 amino acids. The chain's CDR3 is CASSLVAGSNEQYF. The CDR3 DNA reads TGCGCCAGCAGCTTGGTAGCAGGCTCGAACGAGCAGTACTTC.

The chain has TRBV6-5 and TRBJ2-7; TRBD2 is a possible D gene (5 bases). This CDR3 is 14 amino acids long. The germline gives CDR1 MNHEY, CDR2 SVGAGI. The V end was cut by 0 bases, the J end by 0 bases, with 6 bases between. CDR3 sequence reads: CASSYSGSSYEQYF. As DNA, the CDR3 is TGTGCCAGCAGTTACTCAGGGAGCTCCTACGAGCAGTACTTC.

The CDR3, as DNA: TGTGCCATCAGTGCCCGAGGGTCTGGAAACACCATATATTTT. Translated: CAISARGSGNTIYF. This sequence joins TRBV10-3 and TRBJ1-3, with D unresolved. This CDR3 is 14 amino acids long. V dropped 4 bases and J dropped 1 base, with 8 bases sitting between them. Germline V gene sequence: CDR1 ENHRY, CDR2 SYGVKD.

The chain joins TRBV14 to TRBJ1-2; D is unresolved. CDR3 size: 15 residues. The V gene's germline CDR1 is SGHDN and CDR2 FVKESK. V dropped 1 base and J dropped 0 bases, with 9 bases sitting between them. CDR3 amino acids: CASSQASVANYGYTF. CDR3 nucleotide sequence: TGTGCCAGCAGCCAAGCGTCAGTTGCTAACTATGGCTACACCTTC.

In regard to this clone: It is unclear where the CDR3 begins or ends on the DNA, so no DNA is shown, and the CDR3 is as TCRdb lists it. This rearrangement joins TRBV18 to TRBJ2-1. Germline CDR1 and CDR2: KGHSH and LQKENI. The CDR3 is 13 residues long, counting both termini. CDR3 amino acids: CASSSGQNNEQFF.

This chain joins TRBV19 and TRBJ2-7, with TRBD2 identical over 14 bases. J was trimmed by 6 bases and V by 3 bases; bases with no gene match: 4. Germline V gene data show CDR1 as LNHDA and CDR2 as SQIVND (reference sequence). The CDR3 extends over 15 amino acids. The CDR3: CASSITGTSGSEQYF. DNA for the CDR3: TGTGCCAGTAGTATTACCGGGACTAGCGGGAGCGAGCAGTACTTC.

The chain links TRBV19 to TRBJ2-7, with 7 nucleotides matching TRBD2. The V and J ends lost 3 bases and 1 base, in that order; junction bases with no gene match: 6. Germline V lookup: CDR1 LNHDA, CDR2 SQIVND (reference sequence). The CDR3 covers 15 residues. The CDR3 spells CASSMVAGRSYEQYF. DNA of the CDR3: TGTGCCAGTAGTATGGTAGCGGGTAGATCCTACGAGCAGTACTTC.

V and J are TRBV7-9 and TRBJ2-1, with 11 bases matching TRBD2. This CDR3 spans 17 amino acids. The germline gives CDR1 SEHNR, CDR2 FQNEAQ (reference sequence). V dropped 1 base and J dropped 9; count of bases not matched to a gene: 11. The DNA of the CDR3 is TGTGCCAGCAGCTTAGTGATGCGTAGCGGGAGGGCCGGTGAGCAGTTCTTC. This codes for CASSLVMRSGRAGEQFF.

J is TRBJ1-2 and V is TRBV9, with a possible D match to TRBD1 (5 bases). Germline-derived CDR1 and CDR2 are SGDLS and YYNGEE. The CDR3 consists of 16 residues. V lost 4 bases and J 1 base, leaving 17 bases between the germline ends. This chain's CDR3 is CASSRPGGVFNYGYTF. The CDR3 DNA reads TGTGCCAGCAGCCGGCCGGGGGGAGTGTTTAACTATGGCTACACCTTC.

CDR3 DNA: TGTGCCAGCTCACCGTCTGTGGCGGGAGGGCCGGCCAATGAGCAGTTCTTC. It is translated as CASSPSVAGGPANEQFF. The chain couples TRBV18 to TRBJ2-1; 9 bases fit TRBD2. The J segment lost 6 bases and the V segment lost 3 bases, leaving 12 bases of the junction unmatched. Germline CDR1 reads KGHSH; CDR2 reads LQKENI. The CDR3 loop spans 17 amino acids.

The gene calls are TRBV11-3 and TRBJ2-1; D possibly corresponds to TRBD2 (6 bases). The length of the CDR3 is 17 residues. Looked up from germline, CDR1 is SGHNT and CDR2 is YENEEA. The V gene lost 5 bases and the J gene lost 0 bases, with 17 bases spanning the gap. CDR3 nucleotides: TGTGCCAGCAGCCGAGGAAAGGGGCGGGGCTCCTACAATGAGCAGTTCTTC. Translation gives CASSRGKGRGSYNEQFF.